This TCR beta chain was captured in a study of blood T cell repertoires in COVID-19. Whole-study context: Researchers got acute and convalescent COVID-19 samples from the United States, Italy and Spain. PBMCs, B-cell-depleted T cells, or T cells provided the cDNA or gDNA that made up the material.

As handled by the study authors: The authors estimated nucleated cell counts from reference gene primer amplification. The assay was immunoSEQ multiplex PCR, and TCRdb's table has in-frame clones only and misses some. Clone size and V and J calls were adopted from that table, with D and trimming inferred from the DNA. The profile covers about 60,000 clones, with approximately 85% appearing a single time and roughly 18% taken by the ten largest. The sequence was collected from a human donor in a cohort sampled during active COVID-19. Sample: peripheral blood.

CDR3 region: CASSLLSGRVGYGYTF. The CDR3 DNA reads as TGTGCCAGCAGCTTATTGTCAGGCCGCGTGGGCTATGGCTACACCTTC. The chain carries TRBV11-2 and TRBJ1-2; D not resolved. V shed 2 bases and J shed 4 bases, with 17 bases lying between them. CDR3 length: 16 residues. In germline, CDR1 is SGHAT, CDR2 FQNNGV. The full variable domain, its missing parts supplied by reference TRBV11-2 and TRBJ1-2, is EAGVAQSPRYKIIEKRQSVAFWCNPISGHATLYWYQQILGQGPKLLIQFQNNGVVDDSQLPKDRFSAERLKGVDSTLKIQPAKLEDSAVYLCASSLLSGRVGYGYTFGSGTRLTVV.